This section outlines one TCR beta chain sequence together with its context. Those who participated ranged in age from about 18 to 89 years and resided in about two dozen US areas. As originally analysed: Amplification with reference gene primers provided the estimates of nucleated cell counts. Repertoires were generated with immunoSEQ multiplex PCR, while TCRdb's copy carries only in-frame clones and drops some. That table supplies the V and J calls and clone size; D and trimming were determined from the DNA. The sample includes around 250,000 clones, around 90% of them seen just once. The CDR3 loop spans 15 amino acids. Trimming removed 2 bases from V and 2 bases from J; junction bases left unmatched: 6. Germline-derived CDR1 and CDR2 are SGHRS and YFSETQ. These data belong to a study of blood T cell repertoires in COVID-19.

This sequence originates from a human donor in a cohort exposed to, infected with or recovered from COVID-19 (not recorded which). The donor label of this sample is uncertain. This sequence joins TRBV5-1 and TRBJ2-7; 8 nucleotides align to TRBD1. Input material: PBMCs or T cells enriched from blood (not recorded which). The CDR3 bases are TGCGCCAGCAGCTTAGGGGACAGGCCAACCTACGAGCAGTACTTC. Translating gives CASSLGDRPTYEQYF.